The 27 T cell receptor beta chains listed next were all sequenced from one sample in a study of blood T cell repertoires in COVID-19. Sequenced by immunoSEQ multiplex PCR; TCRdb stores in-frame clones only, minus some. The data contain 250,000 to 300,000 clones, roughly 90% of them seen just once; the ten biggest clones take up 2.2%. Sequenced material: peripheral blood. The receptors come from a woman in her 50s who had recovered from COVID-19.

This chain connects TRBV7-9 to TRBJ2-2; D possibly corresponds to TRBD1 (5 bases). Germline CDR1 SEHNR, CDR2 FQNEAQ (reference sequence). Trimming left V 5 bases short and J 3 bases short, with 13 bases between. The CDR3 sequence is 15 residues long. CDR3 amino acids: CASSRTDTHTGELFF. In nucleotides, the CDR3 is TGTGCCAGCAGCCGCACGGACACCCACACCGGGGAGCTGTTTTTT.

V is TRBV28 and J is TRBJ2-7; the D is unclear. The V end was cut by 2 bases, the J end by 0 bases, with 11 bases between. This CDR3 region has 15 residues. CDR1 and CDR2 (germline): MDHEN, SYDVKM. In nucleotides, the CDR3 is TGTGCCAGCAGTTTAACAGATAGAAGCTCCTACGAGCAGTACTTC. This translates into CASSLTDRSSYEQYF.

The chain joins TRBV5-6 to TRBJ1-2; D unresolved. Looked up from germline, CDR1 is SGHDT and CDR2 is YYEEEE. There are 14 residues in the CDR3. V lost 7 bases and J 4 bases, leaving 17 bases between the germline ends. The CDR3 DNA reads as TGTGCCAGCCTTAACACCTCTTTCATCTATGGCTACACCTTC. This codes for CASLNTSFIYGYTF. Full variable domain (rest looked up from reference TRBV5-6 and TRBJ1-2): DAGVTQSPTHLIKTRGQQVTLRCSPKSGHDTVSWYQQALGQGPQFIFQYYEEEERQRGNFPDRFSGHQFPNYSSELNVNALLLGDSALYLCASLNTSFIYGYTFGSGTRLTVV.

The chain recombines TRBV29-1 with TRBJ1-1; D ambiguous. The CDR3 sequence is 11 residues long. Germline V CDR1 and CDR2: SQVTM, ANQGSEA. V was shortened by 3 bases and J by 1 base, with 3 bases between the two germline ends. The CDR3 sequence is CSVDRNTEAFF. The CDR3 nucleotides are TGCAGCGTTGATAGGAACACTGAAGCTTTCTTT.

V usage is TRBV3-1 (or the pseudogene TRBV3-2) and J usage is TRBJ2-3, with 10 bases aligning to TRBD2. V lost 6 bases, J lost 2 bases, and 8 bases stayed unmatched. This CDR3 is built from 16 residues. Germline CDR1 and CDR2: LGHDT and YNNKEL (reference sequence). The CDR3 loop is CASSASGGTLTDTQYF. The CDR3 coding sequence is TGTGCCAGCAGTGCTAGCGGGGGTACCCTCACAGATACGCAGTATTTT.

CDR3 sequence (DNA): TGTGCCAGCAGTTACAACCGGGACAGGGATTATGGCTACACCTTC. It is translated as CASSYNRDRDYGYTF. J is TRBJ1-2 and V is TRBV6-2 or TRBV6-3, with TRBD1 matching over 9 bases. Germline V CDR1 and CDR2: MNHEY, SVGEGT. This CDR3 is 15 amino acids long. V dropped 2 bases and J dropped 5; count of bases not matched to a gene: 6.

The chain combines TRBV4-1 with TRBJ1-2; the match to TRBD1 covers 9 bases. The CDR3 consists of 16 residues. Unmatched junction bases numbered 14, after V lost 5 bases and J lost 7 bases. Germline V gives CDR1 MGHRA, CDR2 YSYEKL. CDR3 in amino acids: CASSSLGGDRVLGYTF. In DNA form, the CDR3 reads TGCGCCAGCAGCTCCCTTGGGGGGGACAGGGTCCTTGGCTACACCTTC.

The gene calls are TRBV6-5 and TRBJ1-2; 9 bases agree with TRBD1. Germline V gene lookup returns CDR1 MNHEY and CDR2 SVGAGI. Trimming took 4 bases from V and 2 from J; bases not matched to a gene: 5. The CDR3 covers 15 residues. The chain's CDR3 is CASSLTGGGNYGYTF. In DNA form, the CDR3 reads TGTGCCAGCAGTTTAACAGGGGGCGGGAACTATGGCTACACCTTC.

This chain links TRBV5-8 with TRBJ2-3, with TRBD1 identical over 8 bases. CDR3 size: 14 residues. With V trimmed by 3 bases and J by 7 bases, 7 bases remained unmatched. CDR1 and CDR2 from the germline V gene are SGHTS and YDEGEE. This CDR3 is CASSSGQGGNTQYF. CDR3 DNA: TGTGCCAGCAGCTCCGGACAGGGCGGGAATACGCAGTATTTT.

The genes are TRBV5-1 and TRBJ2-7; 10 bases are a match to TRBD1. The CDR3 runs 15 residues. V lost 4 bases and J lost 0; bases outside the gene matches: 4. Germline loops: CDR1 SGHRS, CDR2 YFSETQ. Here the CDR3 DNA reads TGCGCCAGCAGCGTTGGGACAGGGGTCTCCTACGAGCAGTACTTC. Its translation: CASSVGTGVSYEQYF.

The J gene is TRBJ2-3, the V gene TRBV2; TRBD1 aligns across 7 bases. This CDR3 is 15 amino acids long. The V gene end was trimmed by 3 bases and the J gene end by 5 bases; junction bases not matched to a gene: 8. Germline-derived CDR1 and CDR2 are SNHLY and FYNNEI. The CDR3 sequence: CASSDSGQGVDTQYF. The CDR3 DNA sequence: TGTGCCAGCAGTGATTCGGGGCAGGGGGTAGATACGCAGTATTTT.

CDR3 sequence: CASSQRAGAETQYF. The CDR3 bases are TGTGCCAGCAGCCAAAGGGCAGGGGCGGAGACCCAGTACTTC. The rearrangement uses TRBV3-1 (or the pseudogene TRBV3-2) and TRBJ2-5, with a weak D call TRBD1 (6 bases). The CDR3 length is 14 residues. Germline V gene sequence: CDR1 LGHDT, CDR2 YNNKEL (reference sequence). V was pared by 2 bases and J by 5 bases, with 12 bases between.

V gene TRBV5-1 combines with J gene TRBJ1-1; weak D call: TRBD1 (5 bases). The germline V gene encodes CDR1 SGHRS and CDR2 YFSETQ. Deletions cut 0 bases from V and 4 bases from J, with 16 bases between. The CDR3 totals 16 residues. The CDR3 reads CASSLERFWGGTEAFF. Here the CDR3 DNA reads TGCGCCAGCAGCTTGGAAAGGTTTTGGGGCGGCACTGAAGCTTTCTTT.

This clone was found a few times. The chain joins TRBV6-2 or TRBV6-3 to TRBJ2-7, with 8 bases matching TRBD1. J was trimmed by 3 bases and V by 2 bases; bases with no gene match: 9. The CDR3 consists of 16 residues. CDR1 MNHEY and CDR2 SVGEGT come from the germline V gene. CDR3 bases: TGTGCCAGCAGTTACCCGACCGGGACAGGACGCTACGAGCAGTACTTC. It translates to CASSYPTGTGRYEQYF.

The CDR3: CASSYSNGGRETQYF. Written as DNA, the CDR3 is TGTGCCAGCAGTTACTCGAATGGGGGGAGGGAGACCCAGTACTTC. V gene TRBV6-2 or TRBV6-3 combines with J gene TRBJ2-5; D possibly corresponds to TRBD2 (6 bases). The CDR3 sequence is 15 residues long. CDR1 MNHEY and CDR2 SVGEGT come from the germline V gene. Trimming left V 0 bases short and J 5 bases short, with 13 bases between.

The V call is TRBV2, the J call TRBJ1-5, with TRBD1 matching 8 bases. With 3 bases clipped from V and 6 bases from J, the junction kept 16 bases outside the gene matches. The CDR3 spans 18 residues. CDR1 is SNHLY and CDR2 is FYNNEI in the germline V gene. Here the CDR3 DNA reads TGTGCCAGCAGTGATAGGACAGGGAAGCGGAGGTATGGTCAGCCCCAGCATTTT. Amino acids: CASSDRTGKRRYGQPQHF.

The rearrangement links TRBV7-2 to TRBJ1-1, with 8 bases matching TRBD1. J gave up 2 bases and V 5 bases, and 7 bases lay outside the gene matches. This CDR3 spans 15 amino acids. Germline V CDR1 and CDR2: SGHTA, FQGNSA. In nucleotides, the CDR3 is TGTGCCAGCAGCACGACGCAGGGGGCAAACACTGAAGCTTTCTTT. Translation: CASSTTQGANTEAFF. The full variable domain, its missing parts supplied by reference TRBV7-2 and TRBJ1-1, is GAGVSQSPSNKVTEKGKDVELRCDPISGHTALYWYRQSLGQGLEFLIYFQGNSAPDKSGLPSDRFSAERTGGSVSTLTIQRTQQEDSAVYLCASSTTQGANTEAFFGQGTRLTVV.

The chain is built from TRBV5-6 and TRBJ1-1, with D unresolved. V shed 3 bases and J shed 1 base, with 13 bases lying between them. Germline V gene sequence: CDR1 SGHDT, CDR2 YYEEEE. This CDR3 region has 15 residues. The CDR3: CASSWGGGPNTEAFF. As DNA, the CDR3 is TGTGCCAGCAGCTGGGGTGGAGGGCCGAACACTGAAGCTTTCTTT. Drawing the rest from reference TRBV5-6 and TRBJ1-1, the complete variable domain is DAGVTQSPTHLIKTRGQQVTLRCSPKSGHDTVSWYQQALGQGPQFIFQYYEEEERQRGNFPDRFSGHQFPNYSSELNVNALLLGDSALYLCASSWGGGPNTEAFFGQGTRLTVV.

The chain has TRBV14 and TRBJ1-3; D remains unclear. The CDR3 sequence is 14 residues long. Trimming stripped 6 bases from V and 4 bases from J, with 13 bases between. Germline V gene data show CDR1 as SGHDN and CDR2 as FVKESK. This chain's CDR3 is CASSRDSLGNTIYF. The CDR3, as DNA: TGTGCCAGCAGTCGCGATTCTCTGGGAAACACCATATATTTT. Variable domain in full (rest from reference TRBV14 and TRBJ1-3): EAGVTQFPSHSVIEKGQTVTLRCDPISGHDNLYWYRRVMGKEIKFLLHFVKESKQDESGMPNNRFLAERTGGTYSTLKVQPAELEDSGVYFCASSRDSLGNTIYFGEGSWLTVV.

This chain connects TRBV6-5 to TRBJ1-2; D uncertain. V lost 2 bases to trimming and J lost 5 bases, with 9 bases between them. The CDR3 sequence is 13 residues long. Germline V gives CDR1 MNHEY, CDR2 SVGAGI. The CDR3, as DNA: TGTGCCAGCAGTTACCGCGGGATATATGGCTACACCTTC. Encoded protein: CASSYRGIYGYTF.

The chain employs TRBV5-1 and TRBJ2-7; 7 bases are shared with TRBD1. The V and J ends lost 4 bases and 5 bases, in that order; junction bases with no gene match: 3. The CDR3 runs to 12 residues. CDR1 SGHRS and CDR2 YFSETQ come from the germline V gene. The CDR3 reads CASSPTGDEQYF. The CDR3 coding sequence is TGCGCCAGCAGCCCCACAGGGGACGAGCAGTACTTC.

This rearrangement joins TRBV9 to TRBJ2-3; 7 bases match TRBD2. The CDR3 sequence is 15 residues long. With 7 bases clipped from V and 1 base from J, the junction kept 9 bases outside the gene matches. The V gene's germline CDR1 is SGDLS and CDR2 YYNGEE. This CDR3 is CASASRGVGTDTQYF. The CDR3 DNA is TGTGCCAGCGCCTCCCGGGGGGTGGGCACAGATACGCAGTATTTT.

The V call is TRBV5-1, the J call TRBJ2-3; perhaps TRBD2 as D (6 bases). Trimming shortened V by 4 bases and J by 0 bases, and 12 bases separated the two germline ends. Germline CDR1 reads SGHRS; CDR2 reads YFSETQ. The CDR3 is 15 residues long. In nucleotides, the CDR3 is TGCGCCAGCAGCGTGTCGGGAGCTAGCACAGATACGCAGTATTTT. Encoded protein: CASSVSGASTDTQYF. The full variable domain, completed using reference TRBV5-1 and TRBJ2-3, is KAGVTQTPRYLIKTRGQQVTLSCSPISGHRSVSWYQQTPGQGLQFLFEYFSETQRNKGNFPGRFSGRQFSNSRSEMNVSTLELGDSALYLCASSVSGASTDTQYFGPGTRLTVL.

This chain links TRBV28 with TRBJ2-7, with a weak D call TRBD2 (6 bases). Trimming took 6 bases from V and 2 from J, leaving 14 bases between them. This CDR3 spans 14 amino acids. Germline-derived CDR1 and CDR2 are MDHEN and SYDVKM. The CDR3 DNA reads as TGTGCCAGCAGCTTCGCGGGATCTACCTACGAGCAGTACTTC. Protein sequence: CASSFAGSTYEQYF.

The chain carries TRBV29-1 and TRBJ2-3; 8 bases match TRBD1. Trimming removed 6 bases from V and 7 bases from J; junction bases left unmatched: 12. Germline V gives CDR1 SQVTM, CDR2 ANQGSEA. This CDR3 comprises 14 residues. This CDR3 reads CSVSGTGGWNTQYF. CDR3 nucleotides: TGCAGCGTGTCCGGGACAGGAGGGTGGAATACGCAGTATTTT.

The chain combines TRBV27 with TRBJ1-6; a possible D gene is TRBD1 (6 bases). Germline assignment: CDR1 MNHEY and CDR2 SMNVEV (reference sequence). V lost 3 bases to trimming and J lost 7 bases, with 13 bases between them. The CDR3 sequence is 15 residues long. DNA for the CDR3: TGTGCCAGCAGTTTCAGGGGTTTAGGGAATTCACCCCTCCACTTT. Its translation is CASSFRGLGNSPLHF.

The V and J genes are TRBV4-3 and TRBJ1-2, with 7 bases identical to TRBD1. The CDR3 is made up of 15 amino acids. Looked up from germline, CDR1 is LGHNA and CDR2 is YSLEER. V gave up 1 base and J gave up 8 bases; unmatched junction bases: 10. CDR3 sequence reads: CASSQVTGQGEGYTF. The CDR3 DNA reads TGCGCCAGCAGCCAAGTGACAGGGCAGGGTGAAGGCTACACCTTC.